Following are 16 T cell receptor beta chains from one sample sequenced in a study of naive and memory T cell subsets (dated by TCRdb to 2016 to 2017). Library preparation employed UMI-ligation and nested PCR. Sequencer: Illumina MiSeq. To cover both TRBC1 and TRBC2, the beta constant-region primer consisted of an equimolar mix of two oligonucleotides. Four rounds of PCR, combining the SP2 primer with nested alpha and beta constant-region primers, were used to amplify the ligated cDNA. In-frame beta chains were kept once TCRdb had trimmed the public reads at Q25 with fastp and called clones with MiXCR. Rows are combined by CDR3 protein, so each entry shows the most common genes and DNA. The sample yields 130,000 or so distinct CDR3 sequences; 36% were counted once. About 1% of the sample goes to the ten largest clones. Sequenced material: central memory CD4+ T cells from blood. This specimen's cell subset or site label, per the study, means: central memory, CD45RA- CD27+. These receptors came from a human donor in good health.

In this sample, this clonotype turned up many times. The V call is TRBV6-5, the J call TRBJ1-2; 8 bases match TRBD1. This CDR3 has 16 residues. V lost 6 bases to trimming and J lost 7 bases; unmatched junction nucleotides: 16. Germline CDR1 and CDR2: MNHEY and SVGAGI. The CDR3 spells CASSAKVGQGFRGYTF. The CDR3, as DNA: TGTGCCAGCAGCGCGAAAGTCGGACAGGGTTTTCGTGGCTACACCTTC.

The DNA of the CDR3 is TGCGCCAGCAGCTGGACAGGGAGTAATGAAAAACTGTTTTTT. Its translation is CASSWTGSNEKLFF. The rearrangement joins TRBV5-1 to TRBJ1-4; 8 bases match TRBD1. Germline V CDR1 and CDR2: SGHRS, YFSETQ. Trimming cost V 3 bases and J 4 bases; bases outside gene matches: 2. The length of the CDR3 is 14 residues.

This clonotype was detected a few times. The V and J genes are TRBV6-1 and TRBJ1-4; weak D call: TRBD1 (6 bases). The germline V gene encodes CDR1 MNHNS and CDR2 SASEGT. The CDR3 length is 15 residues. The V gene lost 4 bases and the J gene lost 7 bases, with 16 bases spanning the gap. The CDR3 region has the DNA TGTGCCAGCAGTGCATACAGGGCGATAGGTGAAAAACTGTTTTTT. It translates to CASSAYRAIGEKLFF.

This clonotype was seen ten or more times. The chain has TRBV29-1 and TRBJ2-1; D possibly corresponds to TRBD1 (6 bases). In germline, CDR1 is SQVTM, CDR2 ANQGSEA. V was clipped by 7 bases and J by 6 bases, with 13 bases between them. The CDR3 loop spans 12 amino acids. The CDR3 is CSGRTDTNEQFF. In nucleotides, the CDR3 is TGCAGCGGTCGGACAGATACCAATGAGCAGTTCTTC.

The V and J genes are TRBV13 and TRBJ1-5; D not resolved. Germline lookup yields CDR1 PRHDT and CDR2 FYEKMQ (reference sequence). There are 15 residues in the CDR3. V lost 3 bases to trimming and J lost 0 bases, with 9 bases between them. As DNA, the CDR3 is TGTGCCAGCAGCTTGTCGGCCCATAGCAATCAGCCCCAGCATTTT. Residues: CASSLSAHSNQPQHF.

V and J are TRBV7-3 and TRBJ2-5; D is perhaps TRBD1 (5 bases). The germline V and J ends were trimmed by 0 bases and 0 bases, with 8 bases remaining between them. Germline V CDR1 and CDR2: SGHTA, FQGTGA. This CDR3 has 15 amino acids. The CDR3 DNA follows: TGTGCCAGCAGCTTAACGTTGGGGCACCAAGAGACCCAGTACTTC. This gives the protein CASSLTLGHQETQYF.

The chain carries TRBV28 and TRBJ2-3; the match to TRBD1 covers 9 bases. This CDR3 has 15 residues. Germline CDR1 and CDR2: MDHEN and SYDVKM. Trimming removed 8 bases from V and 7 bases from J; junction bases left unmatched: 13. As DNA, the CDR3 is TGTGCCAGCGCTCCTTCCGGGACAGGGACAAATACGCAGTATTTT. Its protein is CASAPSGTGTNTQYF.

This clonotype was seen a few times. V gene TRBV28 combines with J gene TRBJ2-7, with D maybe TRBD1 (6 bases). Trimming pared 3 bases from V and 2 bases from J, leaving 11 bases between. Germline assignment: CDR1 MDHEN and CDR2 SYDVKM. The CDR3 is made up of 14 amino acids. The CDR3 DNA reads as TGTGCCAGCAGTTTCTTAAGGGGGACCTACGAGCAGTACTTC. It codes for CASSFLRGTYEQYF.

This clonotype was counted a few times. The chain uses TRBV29-1 and TRBJ2-5; 7 nucleotides match TRBD1. CDR3 length equals 11 residues. V lost 6 bases to trimming and J lost 7 bases; unmatched junction nucleotides: 5. Per the germline V gene, CDR1 is SQVTM and CDR2 is ANQGSEA. The CDR3 DNA sequence: TGCAGCGTGGGACAGAGATTGACCCAGTACTTC. This encodes CSVGQRLTQYF.

This clonotype has at least ten counts. The CDR3 DNA reads TGTGCCAGCAAGAGTACCTACGAGCAGTACTTC. Protein: CASKSTYEQYF. V is TRBV28 and J is TRBJ2-7; D is ambiguous. The V end lost 7 bases, the J end lost 2 bases, and 6 bases lay between the germline ends. The CDR3 has 11 residues. Germline V lookup: CDR1 MDHEN, CDR2 SYDVKM. Looking up the rest from reference TRBV28 and TRBJ2-7 gives the full variable domain: DVKVTQSSRYLVKRTGEKVFLECVQDMDHENMFWYRQDPGLGLRLIYFSYDVKMKEKGDIPEGYSVSREKKERFSLILESASTNQTSMYLCASKSTYEQYFGPGTRLTVT.

This chain uses TRBV30 with TRBJ2-3; D possibly matches TRBD1 or TRBD2 (6 bases each). The CDR3 spans 15 residues. Trimming shortened V by 2 bases and J by 4 bases, and 16 bases separated the two germline ends. Looked up from germline, CDR1 is GTSNPN and CDR2 is SVGIG (reference sequence). CDR3 DNA: TGTGCCTGGAGTAAAGGGGGAGGAAGGGCAGATACGCAGTATTTT. It yields the protein CAWSKGGGRADTQYF.

Only a few counts were recorded for this clonotype. V gene TRBV6-6 combines with J gene TRBJ2-1; 10 bases match TRBD2. V lost 7 bases to trimming and J lost 6 bases; unmatched junction nucleotides: 12. The CDR3 contains 16 residues. Germline CDR1 reads MNHNY; CDR2 reads SVGAGI (reference sequence). The CDR3: CASTASGSGNCNEQFF. The CDR3 region has the DNA TGTGCCAGCACGGCTAGCGGGAGCGGGAACTGCAATGAGCAGTTCTTC.

The V gene is TRBV29-1, the J gene TRBJ1-1; D gene ambiguous. CDR1 is SQVTM, CDR2 ANQGSEA, per germline. There are 13 residues in the CDR3. Between the trimmed V and J ends, which lost 5 bases and 1 base, there was a span of 11 bases. Here the CDR3 DNA reads TGCAGCGTTCTAAAGGACGAGAACACTGAAGCTTTCTTT. This codes for CSVLKDENTEAFF.

The rearrangement uses TRBV7-8 and TRBJ1-5; the D is unclear. V was cut by 2 bases and J by 7 bases, with 18 bases left in between. From germline, CDR1 is SGHVS and CDR2 FQNEAQ. The CDR3 has 16 residues. CDR3 DNA sequence: TGTGCCAGCAGCTTACGGACTAGGGCGGCCGACCAGCCCCAGCATTTT. It specifies CASSLRTRAADQPQHF.

J is TRBJ2-2 and V is TRBV25-1; unclear D gene. The CDR3 has 15 residues. Germline CDR1 reads MGHDK; CDR2 reads SYGVNS. V was shortened by 3 bases and J by 2 bases, with 10 bases between the two germline ends. DNA of the CDR3: TGTGCCAGCAGTGACCCGACACTCAACACCGGGGAGCTGTTTTTT. Translation: CASSDPTLNTGELFF.

The chain recombines TRBV11-2 with TRBJ1-1; D perhaps matches TRBD1 (5 bases). The germline V gene has CDR1 SGHAT and CDR2 FQNNGV. CDR3 length equals 12 residues. Trimming shortened V by 5 bases and J by 7 bases, and 11 bases separated the two germline ends. The CDR3 here is CASSARDREAFF. The CDR3 DNA reads TGTGCCAGCAGCGCGCGGGACCGTGAAGCTTTCTTT.